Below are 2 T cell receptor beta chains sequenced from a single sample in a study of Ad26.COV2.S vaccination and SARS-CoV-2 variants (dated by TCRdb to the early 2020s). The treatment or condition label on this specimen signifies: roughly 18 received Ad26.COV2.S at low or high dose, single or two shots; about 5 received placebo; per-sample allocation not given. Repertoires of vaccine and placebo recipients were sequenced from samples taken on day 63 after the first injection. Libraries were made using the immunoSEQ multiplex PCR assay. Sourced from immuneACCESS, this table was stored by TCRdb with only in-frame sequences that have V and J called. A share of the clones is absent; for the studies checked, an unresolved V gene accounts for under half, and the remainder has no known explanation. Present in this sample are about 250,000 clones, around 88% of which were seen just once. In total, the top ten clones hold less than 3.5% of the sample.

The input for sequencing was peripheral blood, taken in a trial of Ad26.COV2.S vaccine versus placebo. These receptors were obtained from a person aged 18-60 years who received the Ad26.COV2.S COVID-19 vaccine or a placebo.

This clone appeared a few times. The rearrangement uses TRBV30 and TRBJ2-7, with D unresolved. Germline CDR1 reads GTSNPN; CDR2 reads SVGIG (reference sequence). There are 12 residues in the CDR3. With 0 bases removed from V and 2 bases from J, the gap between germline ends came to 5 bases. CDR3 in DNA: TGTGCCTGGAGTGTGCGGACCTACGAGCAGTACTTC. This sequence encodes CAWSVRTYEQYF.

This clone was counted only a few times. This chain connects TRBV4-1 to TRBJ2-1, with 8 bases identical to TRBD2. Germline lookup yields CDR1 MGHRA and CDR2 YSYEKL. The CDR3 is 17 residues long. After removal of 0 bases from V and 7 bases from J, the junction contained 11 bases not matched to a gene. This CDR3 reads CASSQDRKERERNEQFF. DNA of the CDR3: TGCGCCAGCAGCCAAGATAGGAAGGAGCGGGAGAGGAATGAGCAGTTCTTC.